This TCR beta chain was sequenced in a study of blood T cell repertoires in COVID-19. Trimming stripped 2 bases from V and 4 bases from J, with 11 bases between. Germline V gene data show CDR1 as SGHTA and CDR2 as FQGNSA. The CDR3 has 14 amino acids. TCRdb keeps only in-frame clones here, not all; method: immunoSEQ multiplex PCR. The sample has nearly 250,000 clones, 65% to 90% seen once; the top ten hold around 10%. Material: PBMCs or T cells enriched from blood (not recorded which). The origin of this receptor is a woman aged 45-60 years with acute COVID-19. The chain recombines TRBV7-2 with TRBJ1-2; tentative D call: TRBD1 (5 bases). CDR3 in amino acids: CASSLIQGGYGYTF. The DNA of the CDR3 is TGTGCCAGCAGCTTAATTCAGGGAGGCTATGGCTACACCTTC.